This paragraph reports one T cell receptor beta chain. The antigen is unknown. This sample stems from a study of early stage breast cancer tumors. Study details: Of some 17 invasive breast tumors, about 12 were hormone receptor-positive, HER2-negative. Seven or eight ER+/PR+/HER2- tumors were invasive ductal; a few were invasive lobular. Whole-study results and caveats: Bulk DNA sequencing of unsorted cells missed chain pairing and markers. Tumors had approximately 2.7-fold higher T cell density than normal breast.

Libraries were prepared by immunoSEQ multiplex PCR; TCRdb keeps only in-frame clonotypes and omits some of them. This sample has approximately 75,000 clones, with approximately 84% found just once. This CDR3 comprises 15 residues. CDR1 is MGHRA and CDR2 is YSYEKL in the germline V gene. Trimming took 7 bases from V and 6 from J, leaving 20 bases between them. The sample taken for sequencing was blood. V and J are TRBV4-1 and TRBJ2-3, with D perhaps being TRBD1 or TRBD2 (6 bases each). This TCR derives from a person in their 40s with breast cancer. CDR3 amino acids: CASTPSRGPADTQYF. The CDR3 DNA follows: TGCGCCAGCACCCCAAGCCGGGGGCCCGCGGATACGCAGTATTTT.